This T cell receptor (beta chain) came from a study of T cell changes during pregnancy in multiple sclerosis. The CDR3 length is 14 residues. CDR1 and CDR2 from the germline V gene are MNHNS and SASEGT. V was cut by 2 bases and J by 3 bases, with 11 bases left in between. Sequencing used immunoSEQ multiplex PCR; TCRdb keeps in-frame clones, though not all of them. The sample includes about 99,000 clones, about 94% of them seen just once. Sequencing was performed on peripheral blood, taken after pregnancy. This chain joins TRBV6-1 and TRBJ2-7, with a tentative D call TRBD1 (5 bases). This TCR came from a female donor with multiple sclerosis, enrolled in a pregnancy study. The CDR3 DNA reads as TGTGCCAGCAGTGAACCAGGGATTAGCTACGAGCAGTACTTC. This gives the protein CASSEPGISYEQYF.